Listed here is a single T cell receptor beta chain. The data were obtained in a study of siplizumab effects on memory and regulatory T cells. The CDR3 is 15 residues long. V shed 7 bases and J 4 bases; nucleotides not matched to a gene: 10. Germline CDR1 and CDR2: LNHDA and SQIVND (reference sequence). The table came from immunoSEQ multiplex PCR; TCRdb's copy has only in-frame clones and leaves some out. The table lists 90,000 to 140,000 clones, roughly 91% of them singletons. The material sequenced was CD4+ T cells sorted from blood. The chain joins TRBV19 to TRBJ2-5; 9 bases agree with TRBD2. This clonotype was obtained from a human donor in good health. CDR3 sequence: CASNLGLAGTETQYF. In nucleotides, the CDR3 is TGTGCCAGTAACCTTGGGCTAGCGGGGACAGAGACCCAGTACTTC.